The source of this T cell receptor beta chain is a study of CD8+ T cells in alopecia areata. Study outcomes and limitations: It was lesional scalp, especially alopecia totalis/universalis, that showed higher clonality than normal scalp.

This CDR3 spans 13 amino acids. Germline lookup yields CDR1 SQVTM and CDR2 ANQGSEA. V shed 3 bases and J shed 2 bases, with 10 bases lying between them. In regard to this clone: Antigen unknown.

Sequencing used cDNA as its template, made by extracting RNA and reverse transcribing it. TCRdb keeps only in-frame clones here, not all; method: immunoSEQ multiplex PCR. The table lists roughly 250,000 clones, less than 80% of them singletons, with more than 0.95% in the top ten. Sequences were derived from CD4+ T cells sorted from blood, sampled at week 0. This TCR derives from a human donor with alopecia areata. The genes are TRBV29-1 and TRBJ1-2; D might be TRBD1 (6 bases). The CDR3 spells CSVEEGGNYGYTF. DNA for the CDR3: TGCAGCGTTGAGGAGGGGGGGAACTATGGCTACACCTTC.